This T cell receptor beta chain came from a study of neurological immune-mediated disorders. V lost 4 bases and J 9 bases, leaving 16 bases between the germline ends. The CDR3 covers 13 residues. Germline V lookup: CDR1 SQVTM, CDR2 ANQGSEA. Regarding time point: longitudinal time-point 1 (baseline). Via MiXCR, TCRdb re-called the 5' RACE reads, giving one row per CDR3 protein. The sample comprises 35,000 to 45,000 distinct CDR3 sequences, 3% to 3.5% of which are singletons, and roughly 8.2% rests with the top ten. In this sample, this clonotype turned up many times. The sequence was collected from a woman between 55 and 75 years old with multiple sclerosis. Sample: PBMCs. The chain links TRBV29-1 to TRBJ2-1, with D uncertain. CDR3 amino acids: CSVGPTLVGEQFF. In nucleotides, the CDR3 is TGCAGCGTTGGCCCGACCCTCGTGGGTGAGCAGTTCTTC.